Listed here are 27 T cell receptor beta chains from one sample, sequenced in a study of CXCR3-negative and CXCR3-positive naive CD8 T cells. It was by 5' RACE with UMI labels that the TRB cDNA libraries were prepared. From the 5' RACE reads, TCRdb lists one entry per CDR3 protein and no DNA. With several thousand distinct CDR3 sequences in the sample, the ten largest clones hold less than 2%. The sequenced sample was naive CXCR3- CD8+ T cells from blood. Noted subset: CD45RO-CCR7+CD27+CD95- naive CD8+ T cells lacking CXCR3 (TNR3-). These receptors originate from a human donor in good health. Some clones in this sample may be carry-over from other donors' samples.

This clonotype is called large based on its frequency. The chain couples TRBV27 to TRBJ2-2; no DNA is available, so the TRBD1 call from TCRdb remains unchecked. The CDR3 runs to 16 residues. Germline lookup yields CDR1 MNHEY and CDR2 SMNVEV (reference sequence). CDR3 amino acids: CASQEGGVVNTGELFF.

In terms of frequency, this clonotype is medium-sized (0.01 to 0.1%). The genes are TRBV5-1 and TRBJ2-3; the D call of TRBD1 rests on TCRdb alone, since no DNA is present to check it. The CDR3 spans 14 residues. From germline, CDR1 is SGHRS and CDR2 YFSETQ. The CDR3 region is CASCQGTGEDTQYF.

Measured by frequency, this clonotype is medium-sized. Here the CDR3 reads CSVEDPGTSGSFEQFF. V usage is TRBV29-1 and J usage is TRBJ2-1; TCRdb reports TRBD2, a call that lacks DNA to check it against. The germline CDR1 and CDR2 sequences are SQVTM and ANQGSEA. This CDR3 is 16 amino acids long.

V is TRBV28 and J is TRBJ2-7; as DNA is missing, the TRBD1 call by TCRdb cannot be tested. The germline CDR1 and CDR2 sequences are MDHEN and SYDVKM. The CDR3 spans 15 residues. This CDR3 reads CASSPPSGSSYEQYF.

This clonotype registers medium-sized (0.01 to 0.1%) by frequency. The chain combines TRBV27 with TRBJ1-5; TCRdb returns TRBD1, unconfirmable since there is no DNA. The CDR3 runs 14 residues. The germline CDR1 and CDR2 sequences are MNHEY and SMNVEV (reference sequence). This CDR3 is CASGGQGENQPQHF.

The chain joins TRBV5-1 to TRBJ2-3; TCRdb outputs TRBD2, but without DNA this stays unchecked. The CDR3 extends over 14 amino acids. Germline CDR1 is SGHRS and CDR2 is YFSETQ. The CDR3 here is CASSLAFLTDTQYF. The variable domain in full, with the rest retrieved from reference TRBV5-1 and TRBJ2-3, is KAGVTQTPRYLIKTRGQQVTLSCSPISGHRSVSWYQQTPGQGLQFLFEYFSETQRNKGNFPGRFSGRQFSNSRSEMNVSTLELGDSALYLCASSLAFLTDTQYFGPGTRLTVL.

The chain uses TRBV7-8 and TRBJ2-1; TCRdb picks TRBD2, but there is no DNA to check that call. The CDR3 runs to 13 residues. From germline, CDR1 is SGHVS and CDR2 FQNEAQ. CDR3 residues: CASSLVANNEQFF.

The rearrangement uses TRBV5-1 and TRBJ2-1; TCRdb's D call of TRBD2 is untestable without DNA. Per the germline V gene, CDR1 is SGHRS and CDR2 is YFSETQ. The CDR3 runs 15 residues. CDR3: CATHPGTSGGDEQFF. The full variable domain, rest sourced from reference TRBV5-1 and TRBJ2-1, is KAGVTQTPRYLIKTRGQQVTLSCSPISGHRSVSWYQQTPGQGLQFLFEYFSETQRNKGNFPGRFSGRQFSNSRSEMNVSTLELGDSALYLCATHPGTSGGDEQFFGPGTRLTVL.

The gene calls are TRBV7-2 and TRBJ2-3. The CDR3 is 13 amino acids. CDR1 and CDR2 (germline): SGHTA, FQGNSA. CDR3 amino acids: CASSLESTDTQYF.

J is TRBJ2-3 and V is TRBV5-1. This CDR3 is built from 14 residues. The germline V gene has CDR1 SGHRS and CDR2 YFSETQ. CDR3 loop: CASSSGRNADTQYF.

V usage is TRBV18 and J usage is TRBJ2-3; the TRBD1 assignment by TCRdb is unverifiable without DNA. CDR1 KGHSH and CDR2 LQKENI come from the germline V gene. The CDR3 spans 17 residues. The CDR3 loop is CASSPGFGGQGPDTQYF.

V gene TRBV29-1 combines with J gene TRBJ2-3; TCRdb names TRBD1, which stays unverified in the absence of DNA. The CDR3 has 13 amino acids. The germline gives CDR1 SQVTM, CDR2 ANQGSEA. The CDR3 protein is CSVGAGVPDTQYF.

This clonotype counts as medium-sized by frequency. This chain joins TRBV5-5 and TRBJ2-5; the D gene TCRdb calls, TRBD1, cannot be checked with no DNA. CDR3 length: 16 residues. CDR1 is SGHKS, CDR2 YYEKEE, per germline (reference sequence). The chain's CDR3 is CASSFAGQGGSETQYF. Supplemented by reference TRBV5-5 and TRBJ2-5, the full variable domain reads DAGVTQSPTHLIKTRGQQVTLRCSPISGHKSVSWYQQVLGQGPQFIFQYYEKEERGRGNFPDRFSARQFPNYSSELNVNALLLGDSALYLCASSFAGQGGSETQYFGPGTRLLVL.

This clonotype shows up as medium-sized by frequency. The chain recombines TRBV5-1 with TRBJ2-3; TCRdb selects TRBD2, and the lack of DNA leaves this call unchecked. The germline V gene encodes CDR1 SGHRS and CDR2 YFSETQ. This CDR3 comprises 18 residues. CDR3 region: CASSSRTSGGELTDTQYF.

In terms of frequency, this clonotype is medium-sized. The chain recombines TRBV29-1 with TRBJ2-1; checking the TCRdb D call of TRBD1 is not possible without DNA. In germline, CDR1 is SQVTM, CDR2 ANQGSEA. The CDR3 sequence is 13 residues long. The CDR3 protein is CSVTGTGNNEQFF.

In terms of frequency, this clonotype is medium-sized. V gene TRBV25-1 combines with J gene TRBJ2-5; TCRdb names TRBD2, which stays unverified in the absence of DNA. This CDR3 is built from 16 residues. CDR1 is MGHDK and CDR2 is SYGVNS in the germline V gene. CDR3: CASSESLAGAIETQYF.

J is TRBJ2-3 and V is TRBV6-5. This CDR3 is 12 amino acids long. The germline V gene has CDR1 MNHEY and CDR2 SVGAGI. CDR3 in amino acids: CASSGSTDTQYF.

The gene calls are TRBV7-6 and TRBJ2-2. The length of the CDR3 is 15 residues. Germline V gives CDR1 SGHVS, CDR2 FNYEAQ. CDR3 in amino acids: CASSRTGANTGELFF.

This chain links TRBV29-1 with TRBJ2-7; TCRdb's assignment of TRBD1 cannot be checked, as there is no DNA. This CDR3 has 16 amino acids. Germline V gene sequence: CDR1 SQVTM, CDR2 ANQGSEA. CDR3 sequence: CSARGSGDRGTYEQYF.

J is TRBJ2-7 and V is TRBV23-1. TRBV23-1 is annotated as an ORF whose role is uncertain. The CDR3 has 13 residues. This CDR3 reads CASSQVITYEQYF.

V gene TRBV6-5 combines with J gene TRBJ2-3; TCRdb's D call of TRBD2 is untestable without DNA. The CDR3 is 15 amino acids. Germline V gene lookup returns CDR1 MNHEY and CDR2 SVGAGI. The CDR3 sequence is CASSSGLSSTDTQYF.

The chain combines TRBV29-1 with TRBJ1-1; the D call of TRBD1 rests on TCRdb alone, since no DNA is present to check it. Germline-derived CDR1 and CDR2 are SQVTM and ANQGSEA. This CDR3 spans 13 amino acids. CDR3 sequence reads: CSVPPGGGTEAFF.

Frequency places this clonotype as large. The rearrangement links TRBV16 to TRBJ1-1. The CDR3 loop spans 14 amino acids. Per germline, CDR1 KGHSY and CDR2 FQNENV. CDR3 residues: CASSLLIMNTEAFF.

The chain's CDR3 is CASSPWTSGNYNEQFF. This chain links TRBV6-5 with TRBJ2-1; TCRdb proposes TRBD2, but this gene call is untestable without DNA. Germline V gene data show CDR1 as MNHEY and CDR2 as SVGAGI. The CDR3 totals 16 residues.

The chain joins TRBV29-1 to TRBJ2-3; TCRdb names TRBD1, which stays unverified in the absence of DNA. CDR1 SQVTM and CDR2 ANQGSEA come from the germline V gene. CDR3 length: 12 residues. This CDR3 reads CSVRTGRDTQYF.

Considering frequency, this clonotype is medium-sized. This sequence joins TRBV20-1 and TRBJ2-3. The CDR3 loop spans 16 amino acids. Germline lookup yields CDR1 DFQATT and CDR2 SNEGSKA (reference sequence). CDR3 in amino acids: CSARDFRLAHTDTQYF.

According to its frequency, this clonotype is medium-sized. The rearrangement joins TRBV20-1 to TRBJ2-3; TCRdb names TRBD2, which stays unverified in the absence of DNA. CDR1 is DFQATT, CDR2 SNEGSKA, per germline (reference sequence). The CDR3 has 17 amino acids. CDR3 residues: CSASPGLAGTSTDTQYF.